Presented here are 6 T cell receptor beta chains from one specimen sequenced in a study of blood T cells in healthy people across ages. Combining a sample-barcoded 5' primer with a J-beta primer mix, a second PCR ran for roughly 7 to 12 cycles. TCRdb re-called the 5' RACE reads through MiXCR, storing one row per CDR3 protein. The sample holds some 1,800,000 distinct CDR3 sequences; around 40% are singletons and the top ten take 20% to 25%. The sample taken for sequencing was blood. All receptors come from a human donor in good health.

This chain links TRBV4-3 with TRBJ1-4; the D gene is possibly TRBD1 (5 bases). This CDR3 is built from 16 residues. V lost 0 bases and J lost 8, with 16 bases in between. Per germline, CDR1 LGHNA and CDR2 YSLEER. The CDR3 is CASSQDSRGFEEKLFF. As DNA, the CDR3 is TGCGCCAGCAGCCAAGATTCGAGGGGCTTCGAGGAAAAACTGTTTTTT.

The sample holds a few counts of this clonotype. Here the CDR3 reads CASSQGEGQPQHF. DNA of the CDR3: TGCGCCAGCAGCCAAGGGGAGGGTCAGCCCCAGCATTTT. This sequence joins TRBV4-1 and TRBJ1-5, with unresolved D. The CDR3 has 13 residues. Germline lookup yields CDR1 MGHRA and CDR2 YSYEKL. Trimming cost V 1 base and J 6 bases, with 7 bases left between them.

This clonotype has more than one count but fewer than ten. The V and J genes are TRBV7-2 and TRBJ1-4, with 8 bases that match TRBD1. J lost 8 bases, V lost 6 bases, and 8 bases had no gene match. The CDR3 totals 14 residues. Germline CDR1 reads SGHTA; CDR2 reads FQGNSA. CDR3 in amino acids: CASRDGQGNEKLFF. The CDR3 coding sequence is TGTGCCAGCAGGGACGGACAGGGCAACGAAAAACTGTTTTTT.

This clonotype was seen a few times. The chain couples TRBV20-1 to TRBJ2-1; no reliable D call. This CDR3 comprises 17 residues. CDR1 is DFQATT and CDR2 is SNEGSKA in the germline V gene (reference sequence). Trimming stripped 0 bases from V and 0 bases from J, with 15 bases between. The CDR3 DNA reads as TGCAGTGCTAGAGATCTTGTGGGGTCGAGCTCCTACAATGAGCAGTTCTTC. Its protein is CSARDLVGSSSYNEQFF.

This chain connects TRBV6-5 to TRBJ2-6; possible D gene TRBD2, 6 bases. The V and J ends lost 7 bases and 1 base respectively, with 11 bases between them. CDR3 length: 15 amino acids. Per the germline V gene, CDR1 is MNHEY and CDR2 is SVGAGI. The CDR3 DNA is TGTGCCAGCAATCCCGGGGGTTCTGGGGCCAACGTCCTGACTTTC. The encoded protein is CASNPGGSGANVLTF.

This clonotype was counted only a few times. This chain uses TRBV20-1 with TRBJ2-5; D uncertain. The germline V gene has CDR1 DFQATT and CDR2 SNEGSKA (reference sequence). The CDR3 contains 14 residues. Trimming stripped 0 bases from V and 2 bases from J, with 10 bases between. The CDR3 region has the DNA TGCAGTGCTAGAGAGTACCCGTTACAAGAGACCCAGTACTTC. Its translation is CSAREYPLQETQYF.